The 19 T cell receptor beta chains below all came from one sample that was sequenced in a study of blood T cell repertoires in COVID-19. Profiled with immunoSEQ multiplex PCR; TCRdb holds only in-frame clones, not every one. Of 25,000 to 30,000 clones in the sample, 70% to 90% were seen once. Specimen: peripheral blood. The receptors were sampled from a human donor in a cohort sampled during active COVID-19.

The chain joins TRBV6-5 to TRBJ2-2, with 8 bases matching TRBD1. The CDR3 is 15 amino acids. Germline V gene lookup returns CDR1 MNHEY and CDR2 SVGAGI. V shed 6 bases, J shed 0 bases, and the junction held 3 bases outside the gene matches. CDR3 sequence: CASRRTGTNTGELFF. The DNA for the CDR3 is TGTGCCAGCAGACGGACAGGGACGAACACCGGGGAGCTGTTTTTT.

The V call is TRBV7-9, the J call TRBJ2-1; D is unclear. The CDR3 is 15 residues long. Germline V CDR1 and CDR2: SEHNR, FQNEAQ (reference sequence). Trimming removed 5 bases from V and 2 bases from J, with 13 bases in between. The CDR3 sequence is CASSPGVVAYNEQFF. In DNA, the CDR3 is TGTGCCAGCAGCCCGGGTGTAGTGGCCTACAATGAGCAGTTCTTC.

This chain connects TRBV9 to TRBJ2-2; D is uncertain. Germline CDR1 and CDR2: SGDLS and YYNGEE. Trimming pared 0 bases from V and 3 bases from J, leaving 9 bases between. This CDR3 is built from 15 residues. The CDR3, as DNA: TGTGCCAGCAGCGTAGAAGTCCACTACACCGGGGAGCTGTTTTTT. It codes for CASSVEVHYTGELFF.

V usage is TRBV4-3 and J usage is TRBJ2-3, with 12 bases identical to TRBD2. The germline CDR1 and CDR2 sequences are LGHNA and YSLEER. Unmatched junction bases numbered 13, after V lost 0 bases and J lost 6 bases. The CDR3 runs to 19 residues. The CDR3 bases are TGCGCCAGCAGCCAAGACACTCTTCTGGCTAGCGGGGGGGCCGATACGCAGTATTTT. It specifies CASSQDTLLASGGADTQYF.

CDR3 bases: TGTGCCAGTAAAGCTGGGGCGGGGGCCCCCCAAGAGACCCAGTACTTC. The encoded protein is CASKAGAGAPQETQYF. The chain employs TRBV19 and TRBJ2-5; D might be TRBD2 (7 bases). Germline V gene lookup returns CDR1 LNHDA and CDR2 SQIVND (reference sequence). The V and J ends lost 7 bases and 1 base respectively, with 19 bases between them. The CDR3 has 16 amino acids.

The chain has TRBV6-1 and TRBJ2-5; TRBD2 is a possible D gene (5 bases). The V end was cut by 1 base, the J end by 7 bases, with 7 bases between. This CDR3 contains 12 residues. Germline lookup yields CDR1 MNHNS and CDR2 SASEGT. CDR3 loop: CASSEDRGTQYF. The CDR3 DNA is TGTGCCAGCAGTGAAGATCGGGGGACCCAGTACTTC.

The chain couples TRBV4-2 to TRBJ2-6, with 9 bases fitting TRBD1. The CDR3 is made up of 19 amino acids. Germline V lookup: CDR1 LGHNA, CDR2 YNFKEQ. Trimming cost V 1 base and J 0 bases; bases outside gene matches: 7. CDR3 amino acids: CASSQAGQGRYSGANVLTF. The CDR3 DNA reads TGTGCCAGCAGCCAAGCGGGACAGGGACGTTACTCTGGGGCCAACGTCCTGACTTTC.

V and J are TRBV19 and TRBJ2-5; 8 bases align to TRBD1. The junction had 8 bases not matched to a gene; V was cut back by 3 bases and J by 5 bases. The CDR3 has 15 residues. Germline V lookup: CDR1 LNHDA, CDR2 SQIVND (reference sequence). The CDR3: CASSIGQGAVETQYF. As DNA, the CDR3 is TGTGCCAGTAGTATTGGCCAGGGGGCTGTGGAGACCCAGTACTTC.

The count of this clone is one. The V and J genes are TRBV6-5 and TRBJ1-1; D possibly corresponds to TRBD1 (5 bases). The ends were cut back, 6 bases at V and 1 base at J, with 9 bases in the middle. CDR3 size: 13 residues. In germline, CDR1 is MNHEY, CDR2 SVGAGI. The CDR3, as DNA: TGTGCCAGCAGGCTCGGGGGGAACACTGAAGCTTTCTTT. It encodes CASRLGGNTEAFF.

This clone was seen just once. This chain connects TRBV19 to TRBJ2-3; no definite D call. There are 12 residues in the CDR3. CDR1 is LNHDA, CDR2 SQIVND, per germline (reference sequence). The V end was cut by 1 base, the J end by 6 bases, with 5 bases between. This chain's CDR3 is CASSIAADTQYF. The CDR3 nucleotides are TGTGCCAGTAGTATAGCAGCGGATACGCAGTATTTT.

This clone appeared a single time. This chain joins TRBV29-1 and TRBJ2-7; TRBD1 matches at 11 bases. V shed 6 bases, J shed 6 bases, and the junction held 7 bases outside the gene matches. The CDR3 extends over 13 amino acids. Germline V gene data show CDR1 as SQVTM and CDR2 as ANQGSEA. The DNA for the CDR3 is TGCAGCGTCGGACAGGGGGCTTCGGCCGAGCAGTACTTC. This codes for CSVGQGASAEQYF.

The count of this clone is one. This chain connects TRBV2 to TRBJ2-5, with 12 bases matching TRBD2. The trim removed 6 bases at V and 9 bases at J, leaving 11 bases unmatched. There are 15 residues in the CDR3. Germline CDR1 is SNHLY and CDR2 is FYNNEI. CDR3 coding DNA: TGTGCCAGCAGCCTGACTAGCGGGGGCCCGGGTGCCCAGTACTTC. This translates into CASSLTSGGPGAQYF.

The chain is built from TRBV7-9 and TRBJ1-2; tentatively, D is TRBD1 (6 bases). Germline V gives CDR1 SEHNR, CDR2 FQNEAQ (reference sequence). The CDR3 runs 14 residues. With 5 bases removed from V and 2 bases from J, the gap between germline ends came to 12 bases. The CDR3 sequence: CASSLSQGNYGYTF. CDR3 sequence (DNA): TGTGCCAGCAGCCTCTCCCAGGGGAACTATGGCTACACCTTC.

The genes are TRBV14 and TRBJ2-7; D might be TRBD2 (5 bases). The V end was cut by 4 bases, the J end by 2 bases, with 6 bases between. Germline V gene data show CDR1 as SGHDN and CDR2 as FVKESK. The CDR3 has 12 residues. CDR3 sequence: CASSRGPYEQYF. The CDR3 DNA sequence: TGTGCCAGCAGCCGCGGGCCCTACGAGCAGTACTTC. The variable domain in full, with the rest retrieved from reference TRBV14 and TRBJ2-7, is EAGVTQFPSHSVIEKGQTVTLRCDPISGHDNLYWYRRVMGKEIKFLLHFVKESKQDESGMPNNRFLAERTGGTYSTLKVQPAELEDSGVYFCASSRGPYEQYFGPGTRLTVT.

The rearrangement links TRBV7-3 to TRBJ2-3; TRBD1 matches at 8 bases. This CDR3 is 18 amino acids long. Germline loops: CDR1 SGHTA, CDR2 FQGTGA. J was trimmed by 4 bases and V by 5 bases; bases with no gene match: 17. As DNA, the CDR3 is TGTGCCAGCAGCCAACGCCCTATTGGACAGGGTGAGGCAGATACGCAGTATTTT. It is translated as CASSQRPIGQGEADTQYF.

The rearrangement joins TRBV6-5 to TRBJ2-7; D gene uncertain. The germline V gene encodes CDR1 MNHEY and CDR2 SVGAGI. V lost 8 bases and J lost 2, with 10 bases in between. The CDR3 totals 12 residues. CDR3 protein: CASAFNTYEQYF. CDR3 DNA sequence: TGTGCCAGCGCCTTTAACACCTACGAGCAGTACTTC.

V is TRBV7-3 and J is TRBJ2-3; D possibly corresponds to TRBD1 (6 bases). The CDR3 consists of 12 residues. V was trimmed by 8 bases and J by 6 bases, leaving 12 bases between them. Germline V gene lookup returns CDR1 SGHTA and CDR2 FQGTGA. The CDR3 nucleotides are TGTGCCAGCGCAGGGGTAGACGATACGCAGTATTTT. Protein product: CASAGVDDTQYF.

The rearrangement uses TRBV27 and TRBJ2-5; D is ambiguous. The CDR3 runs to 14 residues. The V end was cut by 5 bases, the J end by 5 bases, with 15 bases between. CDR1 is MNHEY and CDR2 is SMNVEV in the germline V gene (reference sequence). DNA for the CDR3: TGTGCCAGCAGTCCCCGCGGTCCCCAGGAGACCCAGTACTTC. This codes for CASSPRGPQETQYF.

The gene calls are TRBV11-2 and TRBJ2-7; TRBD2 aligns across 8 bases. In germline, CDR1 is SGHAT, CDR2 FQNNGV. The CDR3 sequence is 15 residues long. V shed 3 bases and J 4 bases; nucleotides not matched to a gene: 8. This CDR3 is CASSLGGGTNYEQYF. The CDR3 DNA is TGTGCCAGCAGCTTGGGCGGGGGGACAAATTACGAGCAGTACTTC.